A single sample is the source of the 25 T cell receptor beta chains below, sequenced in a study of cytomegalovirus exposure and HLA in healthy donors. Amplification used 60 Vbeta primers and 13 Jbeta primers. The data were produced by immunoSEQ multiplex PCR, yet TCRdb's version contains in-frame clones alone and is incomplete. The repertoire holds tens of thousands of clones, with approximately 77% as singletons. The sequencing input was PBMCs. Receptor source: a man in his thirties or forties in good health and CMV-seronegative.

This clone has only a few counts. The chain recombines TRBV6-1 with TRBJ1-1, with D possibly being TRBD1 (6 bases). This CDR3 contains 11 residues. Germline V lookup: CDR1 MNHNS, CDR2 SASEGT. V dropped 6 bases and J dropped 6 bases, with 8 bases sitting between them. The CDR3: CASRWGPEAFF. In nucleotides, the CDR3 is TGTGCCAGCAGATGGGGGCCTGAAGCTTTCTTT.

This clone showed up just a few times. The genes are TRBV2 and TRBJ1-2; D uncertain. CDR1 is SNHLY, CDR2 FYNNEI, per germline. Trimming took off 7 bases at V and 4 bases at J, with 16 bases between the two ends. The CDR3 totals 14 residues. The CDR3 loop is CASTPNEASYGYTF. The CDR3 nucleotides read TGTGCCAGCACACCGAATGAAGCATCCTATGGCTACACCTTC. The whole variable domain, remainder taken from reference TRBV2 and TRBJ1-2, is EPEVTQTPSHQVTQMGQEVILRCVPISNHLYFYWYRQILGQKVEFLVSFYNNEISEKSEIFDDQFSVERPDGSNFTLKIRSTKLEDSAMYFCASTPNEASYGYTFGSGTRLTVV.

The CDR3 region is CASSTSGRYADTQYF. In DNA form, the CDR3 reads TGTGCCAGCAGTACCAGCGGGAGGTACGCAGATACGCAGTATTTT. The genes are TRBV6-5 and TRBJ2-3, with 9 positions matching TRBD2. This CDR3 comprises 15 residues. The germline V gene encodes CDR1 MNHEY and CDR2 SVGAGI. V shed 5 bases and J 4 bases; nucleotides not matched to a gene: 7.

This clone came up a few times. The rearrangement joins TRBV7-9 to TRBJ2-1; TRBD2 is a possible D gene (6 bases). Trimming shortened V by 5 bases and J by 4 bases, and 15 bases separated the two germline ends. Germline CDR1 SEHNR, CDR2 FQNEAQ (reference sequence). The CDR3 runs 15 residues. CDR3 in DNA: TGTGCCAGCAGCCACGGGAGTCCAGATTACAATGAGCAGTTCTTC. Protein sequence: CASSHGSPDYNEQFF. The entire variable domain, with the rest obtained from reference TRBV7-9 and TRBJ2-1, is as follows: DTGVSQNPRHKITKRGQNVTFRCDPISEHNRLYWYRQTLGQGPEFLTYFQNEAQLEKSRLLSDRFSAERPKGSFSTLEIQRTEQGDSAMYLCASSHGSPDYNEQFFGPGTRLTVL.

With respect to this clone: The junction and the germline gene differ at one end; a read error may be behind it. This chain links TRBV10-2 with TRBJ2-3, with 11 bases identical to TRBD2. Germline V gives CDR1 WSHSY, CDR2 SAAADI. This CDR3 spans 15 amino acids. CDR3 DNA: TGCGCCAACAGTAATTCTAGCGGGGGGACAGATACGCAGTATTTT. Protein sequence: CANSNSSGGTDTQYF.

This chain uses TRBV4-1 with TRBJ2-1, with a possible D match to TRBD1 (5 bases). The CDR3 length is 16 residues. V gave up 0 bases and J gave up 2 bases, with 11 bases separating them. Per germline, CDR1 MGHRA and CDR2 YSYEKL. The CDR3 is CASSQEWTIAYNEQFF. The CDR3 coding sequence is TGCGCCAGCAGCCAAGAGTGGACAATTGCCTACAATGAGCAGTTCTTC.

The chain carries TRBV7-9 and TRBJ1-1, with D hard to call. This CDR3 region has 14 residues. V shed 5 bases and J shed 4 bases, with 14 bases lying between them. Germline CDR1 reads SEHNR; CDR2 reads FQNEAQ (reference sequence). Here the CDR3 reads CASSLGARGTEAFF. The CDR3 nucleotides are TGTGCCAGCAGCCTGGGAGCCCGGGGCACTGAAGCTTTCTTT.

This clone came up a few times. The chain recombines TRBV6-1 with TRBJ2-7; D gene uncertain. The V end was cut by 3 bases, the J end by 0 bases, with 12 bases between. The CDR3 has 15 amino acids. Germline CDR1 reads MNHNS; CDR2 reads SASEGT. The CDR3 sequence: CASSDLLTSSYEQYF. The CDR3 bases are TGTGCCAGCAGTGACTTGCTTACGAGCTCCTACGAGCAGTACTTC.

This rearrangement joins TRBV30 to TRBJ2-2; D possibly corresponds to TRBD1 (6 bases). The CDR3 is 15 amino acids. Trimming cost V 0 bases and J 5 bases, with 13 bases left between them. Looked up from germline, CDR1 is GTSNPN and CDR2 is SVGIG (reference sequence). CDR3 amino acids: CAWSVGQGKTGELFF. The CDR3 DNA follows: TGTGCCTGGAGTGTAGGGCAGGGGAAGACCGGGGAGCTGTTTTTT.

The chain employs TRBV7-2 and TRBJ2-5; D remains ambiguous. The CDR3 runs 15 residues. The V end was cut by 7 bases, the J end by 5 bases, with 20 bases between. CDR1 and CDR2 (germline): SGHTA, FQGNSA. CDR3 in DNA: TGTGCCAGCACGGAGAATTCGGGTCAGATTGAGACCCAGTACTTC. Its translation is CASTENSGQIETQYF.

This clone was counted between two and nine times. The genes are TRBV27 and TRBJ1-6; no definite D call. Germline CDR1 is MNHEY and CDR2 is SMNVEV (reference sequence). V was trimmed by 4 bases and J by 6 bases, leaving 10 bases between them. The CDR3 has 14 amino acids. CDR3 in DNA: TGTGCCAGCAGTTCGAGGGTTCCTAATTCACCCCTCCACTTT. The encoded protein is CASSSRVPNSPLHF.

This clone was counted a single time. The V and J genes are TRBV7-6 and TRBJ2-3; 8 bases line up with TRBD2. V was clipped by 0 bases and J by 3 bases; unmatched bases: 8. Germline V gene sequence: CDR1 SGHVS, CDR2 FNYEAQ. The CDR3 is 17 residues long. As DNA, the CDR3 is TGTGCCAGCAGCTTAGCGTTGGTAGCGGGGCTTACAGATACGCAGTATTTT. This sequence encodes CASSLALVAGLTDTQYF. The whole variable domain, remainder taken from reference TRBV7-6 and TRBJ2-3, is GAGVSQSPRYKVTKRGQDVALRCDPISGHVSLYWYRQALGQGPEFLTYFNYEAQQDKSGLPNDRFSAERPEGSISTLTIQRTEQRDSAMYRCASSLALVAGLTDTQYFGPGTRLTVL.

The genes are TRBV10-2 and TRBJ2-7; possibly TRBD1 for D (5 bases). CDR3 length equals 12 residues. V was shortened by 8 bases and J by 4 bases, with 12 bases between the two germline ends. The germline V gene has CDR1 WSHSY and CDR2 SAAADI. Here the CDR3 reads CASQGLEYEQYF. Here the CDR3 DNA reads TGCGCCAGCCAGGGATTAGAATACGAGCAGTACTTC.

The chain has TRBV10-3 and TRBJ1-1, with D possibly matching TRBD1 (5 bases). The V gene's germline CDR1 is ENHRY and CDR2 SYGVKD. V was shortened by 1 base and J by 4 bases, with 16 bases between the two germline ends. The CDR3 runs 16 residues. The DNA of the CDR3 is TGTGCCATCAGTGAGTATTCAGGGAGGAGTGGCACTGAAGCTTTCTTT. It is translated as CAISEYSGRSGTEAFF.

The chain links TRBV10-3 to TRBJ2-5; 9 nucleotides match TRBD2. The J call may be wrong; the DNA end is better matched by TRBJ2-7. Germline values: CDR1 ENHRY, CDR2 SYGVKD. This CDR3 contains 15 residues. The CDR3 region has the DNA TGTGCCATCAGAACCGGGACTAGCTCCACATACGAGCAGTACTTC. Translating gives CAIRTGTSSTYEQYF.

The chain is built from TRBV30 and TRBJ1-5; TRBD1 agrees at 9 bases. The CDR3 runs 15 residues. V was clipped by 4 bases and J by 1 base; unmatched bases: 5. CDR1 and CDR2 (germline): GTSNPN, SVGIG (reference sequence). CDR3 region: CAWNTQGASNQPQHF. The CDR3 DNA sequence: TGTGCCTGGAATACACAGGGGGCAAGCAATCAGCCCCAGCATTTT.

V gene TRBV5-1 combines with J gene TRBJ2-7, with 9 nucleotides matching TRBD1. Germline loops: CDR1 SGHRS, CDR2 YFSETQ. The CDR3 totals 14 residues. Trimming removed 4 bases from V and 7 bases from J; junction bases left unmatched: 9. The CDR3 loop is CASSPGQGGREQYF. As DNA, the CDR3 is TGCGCCAGCAGCCCGGGACAGGGTGGTCGTGAGCAGTACTTC.

The V gene is TRBV13, the J gene TRBJ2-1; D is unresolved. The length of the CDR3 is 13 residues. V was pared by 2 bases and J by 6 bases, with 8 bases between. Germline lookup yields CDR1 PRHDT and CDR2 FYEKMQ (reference sequence). CDR3 loop: CASSLYTPNEQFF. The DNA of the CDR3 is TGTGCCAGCAGCTTATACACCCCCAATGAGCAGTTCTTC.

Concerning this clone: A junction boundary mismatches the germline segment, possibly from a read error. The chain has TRBV7-7 and TRBJ2-1, with 7 bases fitting TRBD2. The V gene's germline CDR1 is SSHAT and CDR2 FNYEAQ (reference sequence). The CDR3 contains 15 residues. DNA for the CDR3: TGTGCTAGCAGCTTAGAGGCGGGAGTGGACAATGAGCAGTTCTTC. It codes for CASSLEAGVDNEQFF.

The gene calls are TRBV5-1 and TRBJ2-3, with 11 bases matching TRBD2. The CDR3 contains 15 residues. The germline CDR1 and CDR2 sequences are SGHRS and YFSETQ. With V trimmed by 4 bases and J by 2 bases, 3 bases remained unmatched. The CDR3 loop reads CASSLTSGNTDTQYF. The CDR3 bases are TGCGCCAGCAGCCTGACTAGCGGGAACACAGATACGCAGTATTTT.

The CDR3 protein is CASSLGQTTQSPLHF. For the CDR3, the DNA is TGCGCCAGCAGCTTGGGACAGACAACACAATCACCCCTCCACTTT. This chain joins TRBV5-1 and TRBJ1-6; tentative D call: TRBD1 (5 bases). The CDR3 extends over 15 amino acids. The V and J ends lost 0 bases and 10 bases respectively, with 14 bases between them. In germline, CDR1 is SGHRS, CDR2 YFSETQ.

The chain has TRBV4-2 and TRBJ1-1, with 7 bases that match TRBD1. The CDR3 has 16 amino acids. With V trimmed by 4 bases and J by 6 bases, 14 bases remained unmatched. CDR1 and CDR2 (germline): LGHNA, YNFKEQ. The CDR3 nucleotides read TGTGCCAGCAGCCGAGAAGCGACAGGGATGGGCTCTGAAGCTTTCTTT. This codes for CASSREATGMGSEAFF.

In DNA, the CDR3 is TGTGCCAGCAGTGACATAGCGGGAGGGCCGACAGATACGCAGTATTTT. It specifies CASSDIAGGPTDTQYF. The chain links TRBV6-4 to TRBJ2-3; TRBD2 matches 11 bases. The V and J ends lost 2 bases and 3 bases, in that order; junction bases with no gene match: 4. CDR3 length equals 16 residues. Germline V gene sequence: CDR1 MRHNA, CDR2 SNTAGT.

The rearrangement uses TRBV6-6 and TRBJ1-5, with D maybe TRBD1 (6 bases). This CDR3 contains 15 residues. V lost 6 bases and J 5 bases, leaving 17 bases between the germline ends. The germline V gene has CDR1 MNHNY and CDR2 SVGAGI (reference sequence). CDR3 bases: TGTGCCAGCAGGACTTGGGTAGGGGGAGATCAGCCCCAGCATTTT. Its protein product is CASRTWVGGDQPQHF.

There are a few counts of this clone. The chain is built from TRBV7-9 and TRBJ2-7, with 7 bases identical to TRBD1. This CDR3 has 15 residues. The germline V gene has CDR1 SEHNR and CDR2 FQNEAQ (reference sequence). Losses at the gene ends were 5 bases for V and 6 bases for J; bases not matched to a gene: 13. The CDR3 spells CASSTGAQVRGEQYF. CDR3 bases: TGTGCCAGCAGCACAGGGGCACAGGTTCGGGGCGAGCAGTACTTC.